The 3 T cell receptor beta chains below come from one sample, sequenced in a study of CD8 T cells in Susac syndrome. About 0.45 to 1 ug RNA was reverse transcribed with random hexamers. In TCRdb, the immunoSEQ multiplex PCR reads were re-called with MiXCR into one record per CDR3 protein. The sample lists some 60,000 distinct CDR3 sequences, approximately 94% occurring once. The sample was CD8+ T cells from PBMCs. These receptors were obtained from a human donor in good health.

The V gene is TRBV21-1, the J gene TRBJ1-1. TRBV21-1 is given as a pseudogene. This CDR3 is built from 15 residues. CDR3 bases: TGTGCCAGCAGCACACCCAGAATACTGAACACTGAAGCTTTCTTT. It yields the protein CASSTPRILNTEAFF.

The chain carries TRBV5-4 and TRBJ2-2, with unresolved D. Trimming took 1 base from V and 0 from J, leaving 10 bases between them. CDR3 length: 16 residues. The germline V gene has CDR1 SGHNT and CDR2 YYREEE (reference sequence). CDR3 sequence: CASSLLSGSNTGELFF. The CDR3 bases are TGTGCCAGCAGCTTGTTGTCAGGATCGAACACCGGGGAGCTGTTTTTT.

The chain recombines TRBV7-8 with TRBJ2-2; a weak D match, TRBD1 (5 bases). Per the germline V gene, CDR1 is SGHVS and CDR2 is FQNEAQ. The V end was cut by 2 bases, the J end by 2 bases, with 15 bases between. The CDR3 is made up of 17 amino acids. The CDR3 DNA sequence: TGTGCCAGCAGCTTATGGAGACAGCGTAGTAACACCGGGGAGCTGTTTTTT. Its translation is CASSLWRQRSNTGELFF.